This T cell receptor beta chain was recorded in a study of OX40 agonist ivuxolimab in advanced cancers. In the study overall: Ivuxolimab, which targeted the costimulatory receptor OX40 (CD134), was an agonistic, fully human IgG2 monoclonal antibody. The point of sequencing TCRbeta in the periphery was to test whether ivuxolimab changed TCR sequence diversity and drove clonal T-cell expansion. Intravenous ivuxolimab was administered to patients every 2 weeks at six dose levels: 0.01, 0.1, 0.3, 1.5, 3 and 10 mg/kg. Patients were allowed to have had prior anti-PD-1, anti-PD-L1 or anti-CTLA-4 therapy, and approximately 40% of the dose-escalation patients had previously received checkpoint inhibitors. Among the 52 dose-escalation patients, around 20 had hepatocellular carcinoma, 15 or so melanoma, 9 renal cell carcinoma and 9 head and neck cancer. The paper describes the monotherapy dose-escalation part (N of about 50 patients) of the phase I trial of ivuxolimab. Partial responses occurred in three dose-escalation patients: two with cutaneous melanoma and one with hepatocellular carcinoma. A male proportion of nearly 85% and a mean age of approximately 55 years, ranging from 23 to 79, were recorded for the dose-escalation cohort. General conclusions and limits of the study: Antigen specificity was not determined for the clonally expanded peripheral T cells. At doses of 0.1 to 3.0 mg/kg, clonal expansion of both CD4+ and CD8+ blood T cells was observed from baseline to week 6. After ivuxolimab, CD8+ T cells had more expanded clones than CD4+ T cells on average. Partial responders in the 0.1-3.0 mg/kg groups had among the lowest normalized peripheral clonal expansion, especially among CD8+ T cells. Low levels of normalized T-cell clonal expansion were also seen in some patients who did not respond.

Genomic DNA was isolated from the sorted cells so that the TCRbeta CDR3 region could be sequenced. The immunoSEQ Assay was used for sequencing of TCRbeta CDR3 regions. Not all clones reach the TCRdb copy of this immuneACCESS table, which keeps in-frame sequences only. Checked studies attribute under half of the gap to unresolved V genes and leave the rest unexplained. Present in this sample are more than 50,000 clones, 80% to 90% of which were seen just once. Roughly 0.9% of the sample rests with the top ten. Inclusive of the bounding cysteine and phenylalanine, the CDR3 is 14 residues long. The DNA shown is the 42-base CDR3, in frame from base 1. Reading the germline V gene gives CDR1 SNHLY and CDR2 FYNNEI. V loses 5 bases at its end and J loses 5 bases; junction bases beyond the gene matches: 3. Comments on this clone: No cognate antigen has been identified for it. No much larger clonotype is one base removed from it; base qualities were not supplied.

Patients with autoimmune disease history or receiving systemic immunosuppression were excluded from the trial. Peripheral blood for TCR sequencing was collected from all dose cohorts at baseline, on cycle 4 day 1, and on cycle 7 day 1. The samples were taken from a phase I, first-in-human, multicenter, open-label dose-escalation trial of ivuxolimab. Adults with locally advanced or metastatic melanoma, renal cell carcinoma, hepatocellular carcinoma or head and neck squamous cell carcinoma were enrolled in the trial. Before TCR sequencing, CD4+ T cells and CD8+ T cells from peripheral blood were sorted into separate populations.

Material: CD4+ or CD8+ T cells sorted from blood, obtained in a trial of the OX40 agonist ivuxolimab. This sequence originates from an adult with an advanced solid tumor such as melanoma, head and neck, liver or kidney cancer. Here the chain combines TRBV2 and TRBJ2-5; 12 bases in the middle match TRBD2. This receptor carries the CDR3 CASSSGLAGETQYF. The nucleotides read TGTGCCAGCAGTTCGGGACTAGCGGGCGAGACCCAGTACTTC.